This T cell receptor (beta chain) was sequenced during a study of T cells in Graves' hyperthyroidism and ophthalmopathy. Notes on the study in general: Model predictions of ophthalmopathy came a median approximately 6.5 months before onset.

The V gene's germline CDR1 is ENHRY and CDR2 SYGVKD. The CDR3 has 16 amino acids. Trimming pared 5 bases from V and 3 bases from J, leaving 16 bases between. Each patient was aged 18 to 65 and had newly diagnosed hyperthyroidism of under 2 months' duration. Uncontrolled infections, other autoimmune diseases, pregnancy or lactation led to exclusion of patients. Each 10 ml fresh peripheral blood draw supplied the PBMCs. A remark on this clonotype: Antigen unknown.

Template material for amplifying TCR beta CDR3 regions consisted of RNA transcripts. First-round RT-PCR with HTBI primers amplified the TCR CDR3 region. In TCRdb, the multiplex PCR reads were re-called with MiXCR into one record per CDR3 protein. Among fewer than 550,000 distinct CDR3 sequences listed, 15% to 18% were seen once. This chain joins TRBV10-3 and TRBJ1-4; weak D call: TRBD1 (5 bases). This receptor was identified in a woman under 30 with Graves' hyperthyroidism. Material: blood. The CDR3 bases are TGTGCCATCAGTTTATTCCAGGGTGCCGCTAATGAAAAACTGTTTTTT. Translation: CAISLFQGAANEKLFF.